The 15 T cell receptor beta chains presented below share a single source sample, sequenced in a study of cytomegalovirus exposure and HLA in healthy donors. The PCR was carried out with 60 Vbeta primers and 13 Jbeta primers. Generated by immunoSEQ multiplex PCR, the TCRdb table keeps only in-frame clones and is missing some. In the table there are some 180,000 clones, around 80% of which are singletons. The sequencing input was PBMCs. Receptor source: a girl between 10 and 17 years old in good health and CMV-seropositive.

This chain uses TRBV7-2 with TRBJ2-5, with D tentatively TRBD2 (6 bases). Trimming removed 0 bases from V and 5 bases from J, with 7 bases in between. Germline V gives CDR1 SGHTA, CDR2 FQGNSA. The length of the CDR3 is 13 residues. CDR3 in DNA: TGTGCCAGCAGCTTAGCCAGCGGGGAGACCCAGTACTTC. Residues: CASSLASGETQYF.

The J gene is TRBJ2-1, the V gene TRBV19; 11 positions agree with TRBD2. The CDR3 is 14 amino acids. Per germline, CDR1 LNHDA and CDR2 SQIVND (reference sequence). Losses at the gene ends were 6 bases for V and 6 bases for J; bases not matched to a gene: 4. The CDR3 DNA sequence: TGTGCCAGTAGCAAACTAGCGGGAGTCAATGAGCAGTTCTTC. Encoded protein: CASSKLAGVNEQFF.

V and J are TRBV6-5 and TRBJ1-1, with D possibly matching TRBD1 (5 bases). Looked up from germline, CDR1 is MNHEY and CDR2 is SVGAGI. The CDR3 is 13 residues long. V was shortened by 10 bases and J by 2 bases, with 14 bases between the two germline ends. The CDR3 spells CATERGLNTEAFF. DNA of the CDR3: TGTGCCACAGAAAGGGGCTTAAACACTGAAGCTTTCTTT.

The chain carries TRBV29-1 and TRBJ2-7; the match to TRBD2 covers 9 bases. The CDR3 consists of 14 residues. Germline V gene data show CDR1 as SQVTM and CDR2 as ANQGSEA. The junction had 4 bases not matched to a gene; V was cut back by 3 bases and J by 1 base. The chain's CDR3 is CSVEASGTSYEQYF. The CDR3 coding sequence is TGCAGCGTTGAGGCTAGCGGGACATCCTACGAGCAGTACTTC.

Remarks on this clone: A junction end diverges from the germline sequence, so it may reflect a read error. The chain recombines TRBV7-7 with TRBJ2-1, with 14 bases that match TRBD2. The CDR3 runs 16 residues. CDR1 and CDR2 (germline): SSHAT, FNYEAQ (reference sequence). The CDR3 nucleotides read TGTGCTAGCAGCTTGGGGACTAGCGGGGGCTACAATGAGCAGTTCTTC. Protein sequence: CASSLGTSGGYNEQFF.

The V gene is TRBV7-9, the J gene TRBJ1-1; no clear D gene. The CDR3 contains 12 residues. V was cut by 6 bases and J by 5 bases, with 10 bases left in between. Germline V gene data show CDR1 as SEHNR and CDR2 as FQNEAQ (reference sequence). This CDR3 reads CASSWEGTEAFF. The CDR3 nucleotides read TGTGCCAGCAGTTGGGAGGGTACTGAAGCTTTCTTT.

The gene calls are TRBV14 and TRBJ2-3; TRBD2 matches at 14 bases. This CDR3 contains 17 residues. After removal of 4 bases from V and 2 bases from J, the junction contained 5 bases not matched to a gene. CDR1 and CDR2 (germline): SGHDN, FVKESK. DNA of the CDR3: TGTGCCAGCAGCCGTGGGACTAGCGGGAGTTACACAGATACGCAGTATTTT. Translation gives CASSRGTSGSYTDTQYF.

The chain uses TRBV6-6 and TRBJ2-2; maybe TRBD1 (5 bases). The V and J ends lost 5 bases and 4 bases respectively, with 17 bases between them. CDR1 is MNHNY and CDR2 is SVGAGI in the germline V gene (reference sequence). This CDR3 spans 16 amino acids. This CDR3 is CASSPLTGPSTGELFF. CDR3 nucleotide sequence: TGTGCCAGCAGTCCACTAACAGGCCCCAGCACCGGGGAGCTGTTTTTT.

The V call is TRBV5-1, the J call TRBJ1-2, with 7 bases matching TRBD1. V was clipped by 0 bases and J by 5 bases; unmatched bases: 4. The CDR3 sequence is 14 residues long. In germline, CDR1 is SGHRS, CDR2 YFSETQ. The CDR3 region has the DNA TGCGCCAGCAGCTTGGCCGGACAGGCTTATGGCTACACCTTC. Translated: CASSLAGQAYGYTF.

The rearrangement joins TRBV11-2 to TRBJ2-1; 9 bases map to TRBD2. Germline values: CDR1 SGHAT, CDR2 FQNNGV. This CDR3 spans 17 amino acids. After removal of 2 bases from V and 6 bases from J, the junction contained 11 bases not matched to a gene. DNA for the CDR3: TGTGCCAGCAGCTTATTTGGCCCGGCGGGAGGGACCAATGAGCAGTTCTTC. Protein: CASSLFGPAGGTNEQFF.

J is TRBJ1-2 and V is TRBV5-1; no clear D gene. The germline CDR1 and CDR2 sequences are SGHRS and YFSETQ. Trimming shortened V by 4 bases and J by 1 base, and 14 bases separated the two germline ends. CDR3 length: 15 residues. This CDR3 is CASSTLDGFNYGYTF. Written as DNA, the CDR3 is TGCGCCAGCAGCACTCTCGACGGGTTTAACTATGGCTACACCTTC. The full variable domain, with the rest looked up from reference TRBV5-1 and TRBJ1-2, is KAGVTQTPRYLIKTRGQQVTLSCSPISGHRSVSWYQQTPGQGLQFLFEYFSETQRNKGNFPGRFSGRQFSNSRSEMNVSTLELGDSALYLCASSTLDGFNYGYTFGSGTRLTVV.

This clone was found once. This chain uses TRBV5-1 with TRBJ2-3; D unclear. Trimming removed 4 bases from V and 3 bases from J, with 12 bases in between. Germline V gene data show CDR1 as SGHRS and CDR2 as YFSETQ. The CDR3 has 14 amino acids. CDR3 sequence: CASSLVPGTDTQYF. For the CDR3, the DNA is TGCGCCAGCAGCCTGGTCCCCGGGACAGATACGCAGTATTTT.

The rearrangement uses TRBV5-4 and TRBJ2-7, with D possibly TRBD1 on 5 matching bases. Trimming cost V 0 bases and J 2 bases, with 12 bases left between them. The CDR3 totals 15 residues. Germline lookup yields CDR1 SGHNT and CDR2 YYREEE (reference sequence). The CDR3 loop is CASSLGGRSPYEQYF. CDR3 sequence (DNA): TGTGCCAGCAGCTTGGGGGGCCGTTCCCCCTACGAGCAGTACTTC.

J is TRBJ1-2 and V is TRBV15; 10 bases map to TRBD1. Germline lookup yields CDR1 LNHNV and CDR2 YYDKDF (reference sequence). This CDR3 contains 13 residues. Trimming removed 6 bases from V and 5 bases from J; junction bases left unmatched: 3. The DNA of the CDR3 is TGTGCCACCAGTCAGGGACAGGGGTATGGCTACACCTTC. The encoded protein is CATSQGQGYGYTF.

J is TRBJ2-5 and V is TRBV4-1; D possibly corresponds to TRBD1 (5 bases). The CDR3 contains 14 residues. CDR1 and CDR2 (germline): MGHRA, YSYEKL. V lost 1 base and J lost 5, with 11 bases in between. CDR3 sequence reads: CASSQGQGTETQYF. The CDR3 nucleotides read TGCGCCAGCAGCCAAGGGCAGGGAACGGAGACCCAGTACTTC.